One T cell receptor (beta chain) is described in this entry. This entry comes from a study of blood T cell repertoires in COVID-19. From germline, CDR1 is MNHEY and CDR2 SVGAGI. CDR3 length: 11 residues. Trimming took off 9 bases at V and 4 bases at J, with 9 bases between the two ends. TCRdb keeps only in-frame clones here, not all; method: immunoSEQ multiplex PCR. The profile shows 150,000 to 200,000 clones, more than 65% of them singletons. Cohort 3 donors counted as recovered after two negative PCRs, clearance, or resolved symptoms. The receptor's source is a man aged 45 to 65 who had recovered from COVID-19. Sequencing was performed on PBMCs or T cells enriched from blood (not recorded which). The rearrangement links TRBV6-5 to TRBJ2-5; possible D gene TRBD2, 7 bases. The CDR3 coding sequence is TGTGCCAGTGGGGGGGCAGAGACCCAGTACTTC. It specifies CASGGAETQYF.